A selection of T cell receptor beta chains follows, all from one sample in a study of shared clonotypes between healthy human individuals. Libraries were prepared by immunoSEQ multiplex PCR; TCRdb keeps only in-frame clonotypes and omits some of them. The sample records some 580,000 clones, about 97% being singletons. Sequencing was carried out using naive CD4+ T cells sorted from blood. These receptors were collected from a woman aged 30 to 39 in good health. Each CDR3 is given with its conserved first and last residue. The D gene is left open where the match is weak. For some rows the clone size is stated as once, few or many, or as a class when expanded; others skip it.

>TRBJ2-3|.|TRBV2|.
TGTGCCAGCAAACCTTACTACGAGCGGAGCACAGATACGCAGTATTTT
CASKPYYERSTDTQYF
>TRBJ2-5|TRBD2|TRBV5-1|.
TGCGCCAGCAGCCTCTGGGGGGGACTAGCGGGAAGTTCACAAGAGACCCAGTACTTC
CASSLWGGLAGSSQETQYF
>TRBJ2-7|TRBD1|TRBV7-2|.
TGTGCCAGCAGCCCACCCGGACAGGGCTACGAGCAGTACTTC
CASSPPGQGYEQYF
>TRBJ2-7|TRBD2|TRBV7-2|.
TGTGCCAGCAGCTTAGAGCGGGAGGGCTACGAGCAGTACTTC
CASSLEREGYEQYF
>TRBJ1-5|TRBD1|TRBV19|.
TGTGCCAGTAGTAAGGGACAGCCCAATCAGCCCCAGCATTTT
CASSKGQPNQPQHF
>TRBJ1-5|.|TRBV6-5|.
TGTGCCAGCAGTTCCGGACTACATAATCAGCCCCAGCATTTT
CASSSGLHNQPQHF
>TRBJ2-4|TRBD2|TRBV6-4|.
TGTGCCAGCAGTACGATTGGGACTAGCGGAGACATTCAGTACTTC
CASSTIGTSGDIQYF
>TRBJ2-5|TRBD2|TRBV7-2|.
TGTGCCAGCAGTTCACCCCGCGCGGCTAGCGGGGTCCGGGAGACCCAGTACTTC
CASSSPRAASGVRETQYF
>TRBJ2-3|.|TRBV7-9|.
TGTGCCAGCAGCCTCTCCCCTAGCGGCACAGATACGCAGTATTTT
CASSLSPSGTDTQYF
>TRBJ1-4|TRBD1|TRBV5-1|.
TGCGCCAGCAGCCTATCGACAGGGGGTGAAAAACTGTTTTTT
CASSLSTGGEKLFF
>TRBJ2-2|TRBD2|TRBV19|.
TGTGCCATTGGCGGGACTAGCGGGAGTTTCGGGGAGCTGTTTTTT
CAIGGTSGSFGELFF
>TRBJ2-4|.|TRBV7-5|.
TGTGTCAGAAGCCGGGACAGTTTTTCGCTCAGGCTAGCCAAAAACATTCAGTACTTC
CVRSRDSFSLRLAKNIQYF
>TRBJ2-1|TRBD2|TRBV10-2|.
TGCGCCAGCAGTGTGGCGGGAGGGCCCGGTGAGCAGTTCTTC
CASSVAGGPGEQFF
>TRBJ1-3|TRBD1|TRBV28|.
TGTGCCAGCAGTCAGGGACAGAGCTCTGGAAACACCATATATTTT
CASSQGQSSGNTIYF
>TRBJ2-2|TRBD1|TRBV6-5|once
TGTGCCAGCAGTTCAGGACAGGGGACCCTCACCGGGGAGCTGTTTTTT
CASSSGQGTLTGELFF
>TRBJ1-5|.|TRBV7-2|.
TGTGCCAGCAGCTTATGGTCTCAGCCCCAGCATTTT
CASSLWSQPQHF
>TRBJ2-7|.|TRBV5-1|.
TGCGCCAGCAGACAGCCAAGCTCCTACGAGCAGTACTTC
CASRQPSSYEQYF
>TRBJ1-2|.|TRBV11-2|.
TGTGCCAGCAGCTCCACGGGCAGGGGACGGAACTATGGCTACACCTTC
CASSSTGRGRNYGYTF
>TRBJ2-7|TRBD2|TRBV28|.
TGTGCCAGCAGTTTCTCCGGGACTACCCACGAGCAGTACTTC
CASSFSGTTHEQYF
>TRBJ2-5|.|TRBV6-1|.
TGTGCCAGCAGTTCCTCACAGGTTAAGACCCAGTACTTC
CASSSSQVKTQYF
>TRBJ2-5|TRBD1|TRBV19|.
TGTGCCAGTACCTCGGACAGGGGCGAGACCCAGTACTTC
CASTSDRGETQYF
>TRBJ2-2|TRBD2|TRBV28|.
TGTGCCAGCAGTCCCCGCGGGAGAGGGACCGGGGAGCTGTTTTTT
CASSPRGRGTGELFF
>TRBJ1-3|.|TRBV6-1|.
TGTGCCAGCAGTGAAGAGGGTGGAAACACCATATATTTT
CASSEEGGNTIYF
>TRBJ2-3|.|TRBV29-1|.
TGCAGCGCTGGGAGAGTGTATGCAGATACGCAGTATTTT
CSAGRVYADTQYF
>TRBJ2-7|TRBD1|TRBV28|.
TGTGCCAGCAGGGGGACAGGGGGGTCCTACGAGCAGTACTTC
CASRGTGGSYEQYF
>TRBJ2-4|.|TRBV6-4|.
TGTGCCAGCAGTGACGCGACGTCCCTAGCCAAAAACATTCAGTACTTC
CASSDATSLAKNIQYF
>TRBJ2-7|TRBD2|TRBV5-1|.
TGCGCCAGCAGCGGAAACCTAGCGGAGGGGACCTACGAGCAGTACTTC
CASSGNLAEGTYEQYF
>TRBJ2-1|TRBD2|TRBV10-3|.
TGTGCCATCTCCAGGCGGGGCGGGGGAGGCAATGAGCAGTTCTTC
CAISRRGGGGNEQFF
>TRBJ2-1|.|TRBV2|.
TGTGCCAGCAGTGAGGGTGTGTGGGGGAGGAAGTTCTTC
CASSEGVWGRKFF
>TRBJ1-1|.|TRBV7-9|.
TGTGCCAGCAGCTTAGTCCGGGGCACTGAAGCTTTCTTT
CASSLVRGTEAFF
>TRBJ1-1|.|TRBV10-2|.
TGCGCCAGCAGTGATTCACAGGGCTTCGGGACTGAAGCTTTCTTT
CASSDSQGFGTEAFF
>TRBJ2-2|TRBD1|TRBV10-1|.
TGCGCCAGCAGCAGACAGGGGGTTTGGGAGCTGTTTTTT
CASSRQGVWELFF
>TRBJ1-4|.|TRBV10-3|.
TGTGCCATCAGTGAGGAGGGCTCGGGGCTGTTTTTT
CAISEEGSGLFF
>TRBJ2-2|.|TRBV2|few
TGTGCCAGCAGTGGTCTCACAAACACCGGGGAGCTGTTTTTT
CASSGLTNTGELFF
>TRBJ2-2|.|TRBV28|.
TGTGCCAGCAGTTATAGCGGAACGAACACCGGGGAGCTGTTTTTT
CASSYSGTNTGELFF
>TRBJ2-1|TRBD1|TRBV5-4|.
TGTGCCAGCAGCCTGACGACAGGGGGCAGGTCTGGGCAGTTCTTC
CASSLTTGGRSGQFF
>TRBJ2-7|TRBD1|TRBV6-1|.
TGTGCCAGCAGTGAAGCTCCTAGGACAGGAACTTACGAGCAGTACTTC
CASSEAPRTGTYEQYF
>TRBJ2-7|.|TRBV27|few
TGTGCCAGCAGTCGAGCCGGGACGGAATATTACGAGCAGTACTTC
CASSRAGTEYYEQYF
>TRBJ2-7|.|TRBV18|.
TGTGCCAGCTCACCGGCGGGGATCACCTACGAGCAGTACTTC
CASSPAGITYEQYF
>TRBJ1-4|.|TRBV2|.
TGTGCCAGCACCGGGAACAGCCTTACTAATGAAAAACTGTTTTTT
CASTGNSLTNEKLFF
>TRBJ2-5|.|TRBV2|.
TGTGCCAGCAGTGAGTCCTCGACTAGGGGAGAGACCCAGTACTTC
CASSESSTRGETQYF
>TRBJ2-7|.|TRBV5-1|.
TGCGCCAGCAGCTTGGTCGGGACTGGCTACGAGCAGTACTTC
CASSLVGTGYEQYF
>TRBJ2-2|.|TRBV2|.
TGTGCCAGCACCCTTGAAGTCCCCGGGGAGCTGTTTTTT
CASTLEVPGELFF
>TRBJ2-5|.|TRBV29-1|.
TGCAGCGTTGAAAAGGGTCCCGAGACCCAGTACTTC
CSVEKGPETQYF
>TRBJ2-1|TRBD1|TRBV2|.
TGTGCCAGCAGGACAGGGGATGAGCAGTTCTTC
CASRTGDEQFF
>TRBJ1-5|.|TRBV2|.
TGTGCCAGCAACGGACAGCCGGATCAGCCCCAGCATTTT
CASNGQPDQPQHF
>TRBJ2-7|.|TRBV6-5|.
TGTGCCAGCAGTCGACGGGTCCTATACTACGAGCAGTACTTC
CASSRRVLYYEQYF